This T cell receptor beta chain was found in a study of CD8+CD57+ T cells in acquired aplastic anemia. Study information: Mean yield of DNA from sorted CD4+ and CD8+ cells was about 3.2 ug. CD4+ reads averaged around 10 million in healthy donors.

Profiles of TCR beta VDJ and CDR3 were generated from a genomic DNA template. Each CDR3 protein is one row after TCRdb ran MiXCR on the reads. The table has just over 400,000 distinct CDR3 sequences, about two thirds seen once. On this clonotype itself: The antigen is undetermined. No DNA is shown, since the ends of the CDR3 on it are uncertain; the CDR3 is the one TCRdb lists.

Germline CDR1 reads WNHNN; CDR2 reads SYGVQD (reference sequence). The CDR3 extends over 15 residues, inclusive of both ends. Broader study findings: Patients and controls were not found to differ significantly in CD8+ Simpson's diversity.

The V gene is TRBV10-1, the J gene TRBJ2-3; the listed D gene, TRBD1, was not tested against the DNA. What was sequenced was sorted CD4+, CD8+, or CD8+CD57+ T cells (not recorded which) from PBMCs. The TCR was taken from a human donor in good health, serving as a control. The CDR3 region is CATLCASSLPDTQYF.